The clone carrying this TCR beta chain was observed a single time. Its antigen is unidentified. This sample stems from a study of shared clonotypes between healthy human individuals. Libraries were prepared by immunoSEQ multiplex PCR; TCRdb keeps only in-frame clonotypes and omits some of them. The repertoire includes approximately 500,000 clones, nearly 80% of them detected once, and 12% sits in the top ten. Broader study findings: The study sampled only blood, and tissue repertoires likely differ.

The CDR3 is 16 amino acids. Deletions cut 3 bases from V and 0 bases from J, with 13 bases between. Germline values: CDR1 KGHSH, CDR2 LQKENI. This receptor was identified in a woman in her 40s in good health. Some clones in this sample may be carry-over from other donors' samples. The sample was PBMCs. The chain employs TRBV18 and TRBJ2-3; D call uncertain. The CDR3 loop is CASSPPETISTDTQYF. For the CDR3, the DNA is TGTGCCAGCTCACCCCCCGAGACCATCAGCACAGATACGCAGTATTTT.